The following is a T cell receptor (beta chain) sequence with its context. These data belong to a study of blood T cell repertoires in COVID-19. For the study at large: Collection of acute and convalescent COVID-19 samples took place in the United States, Italy and Spain.

Everyone who took part was roughly 18 to 89 years old, and they came from about 23 US areas. The method was immunoSEQ multiplex PCR; TCRdb's version includes in-frame clones alone and lacks a portion of them. In the table there are 200,000 or so clones, about 80% of which are singletons. Input material: PBMCs or T cells enriched from blood (not recorded which). The receptor was derived from a middle-aged man who had recovered from COVID-19.

The CDR3: CASRLTQNTEAFF. The CDR3 bases are TGTGCCAGCAGGCTGACACAGAACACTGAAGCTTTCTTT. V gene TRBV6-5 combines with J gene TRBJ1-1, with no clear D. Trimming removed 6 bases at V and 1 base at J, with 9 bases between. Germline loops: CDR1 MNHEY, CDR2 SVGAGI. CDR3 size: 13 residues.